This entry lists 18 T cell receptor beta chains sequenced from one sample in a study of blood T cell repertoires in COVID-19. Assay: immunoSEQ multiplex PCR; the TCRdb copy retains only in-frame clones and omits some. The data show tens of thousands of clones, approximately 89% seen once. Sequenced sample: peripheral blood. The receptors were sampled from a man aged 45-65 years with acute or convalescent COVID-19.

The chain uses TRBV28 and TRBJ1-4; perhaps TRBD1 as D (5 bases). This CDR3 region has 12 residues. Trimming stripped 6 bases from V and 8 bases from J, with 10 bases between. CDR1 and CDR2 from the germline V gene are MDHEN and SYDVKM. CDR3 DNA: TGTGCCAGCAGCGGGGGGTTAGAAAAACTGTTTTTT. It translates to CASSGGLEKLFF.

The chain uses TRBV11-2 and TRBJ2-7; possible D gene TRBD2, 5 bases. The length of the CDR3 is 15 residues. V was clipped by 1 base and J by 2 bases, with 12 bases between them. Germline V gene data show CDR1 as SGHAT and CDR2 as FQNNGV. The CDR3 loop is CASSLGSSETYEQYF. CDR3 in DNA: TGTGCCAGCAGCTTAGGTAGTAGCGAGACCTACGAGCAGTACTTC.

V usage is TRBV7-3 and J usage is TRBJ2-7; 9 nucleotides align to TRBD2. The CDR3 runs to 13 residues. Germline V lookup: CDR1 SGHTA, CDR2 FQGTGA. J was trimmed by 7 bases and V by 4 bases; bases with no gene match: 5. Here the CDR3 reads CASSSSGTGEQYF. CDR3 DNA: TGTGCCAGCAGCTCTAGCGGGACGGGAGAGCAGTACTTC.

The CDR3 is CASSSPYSGGHSPLHF. DNA of the CDR3: TGTGCCAGCAGCTCCCCGTACTCAGGGGGGCATTCACCCCTCCACTTT. The V and J genes are TRBV11-2 and TRBJ1-6; 7 bases are shared with TRBD1. V trimming: 4 bases; J trimming: 8 bases; junction bases outside the gene matches: 11. The CDR3 spans 16 residues. The germline gives CDR1 SGHAT, CDR2 FQNNGV.

The gene calls are TRBV30 and TRBJ1-4; 8 bases are shared with TRBD1. The CDR3 has 14 residues. The trim removed 5 bases at V and 5 bases at J, leaving 7 bases unmatched. From germline, CDR1 is GTSNPN and CDR2 SVGIG (reference sequence). Here the CDR3 reads CAWGSGGANEKLFF. As DNA, the CDR3 is TGTGCCTGGGGTTCAGGGGGCGCGAATGAAAAACTGTTTTTT. Full variable domain (rest looked up from reference TRBV30 and TRBJ1-4): SQTIHQWPATLVQPVGSPLSLECTVEGTSNPNLYWYRQAAGRGLQLLFYSVGIGQISSEVPQNLSASRPQDRQFILSSKKLLLSDSGFYLCAWGSGGANEKLFFGSGTQLSVL.

The CDR3 sequence: CASSPSGGWGPDTQYF. Written as DNA, the CDR3 is TGTGCCAGCAGTCCTAGCGGGGGGTGGGGCCCAGATACGCAGTATTTT. The V and J genes are TRBV7-2 and TRBJ2-3, with 11 bases fitting TRBD2. With 6 bases clipped from V and 4 bases from J, the junction kept 9 bases outside the gene matches. The germline V gene has CDR1 SGHTA and CDR2 FQGNSA. The length of the CDR3 is 16 residues. Looking up the rest from reference TRBV7-2 and TRBJ2-3 gives the full variable domain: GAGVSQSPSNKVTEKGKDVELRCDPISGHTALYWYRQSLGQGLEFLIYFQGNSAPDKSGLPSDRFSAERTGGSVSTLTIQRTQQEDSAVYLCASSPSGGWGPDTQYFGPGTRLTVL.

A single count supports this clone. The J gene is TRBJ2-2, the V gene TRBV27; 12 bases align to TRBD2. CDR3 size: 17 residues. Germline CDR1 reads MNHEY; CDR2 reads SMNVEV (reference sequence). V shed 3 bases and J 3 bases; nucleotides not matched to a gene: 5. This CDR3 reads CASSFLAGGPHTGELFF. CDR3 DNA sequence: TGTGCCAGCAGTTTTCTAGCGGGGGGGCCGCACACCGGGGAGCTGTTTTTT.

The V and J genes are TRBV5-6 and TRBJ1-2; D gene ambiguous. The CDR3 extends over 15 amino acids. The germline CDR1 and CDR2 sequences are SGHDT and YYEEEE. Trimming took off 4 bases at V and 0 bases at J, with 13 bases between the two ends. The chain's CDR3 is CASSTEQPSNYGYTF. CDR3 in DNA: TGTGCCAGCAGCACTGAACAGCCGTCTAACTATGGCTACACCTTC.

This chain connects TRBV6-5 to TRBJ1-5; maybe TRBD1 (6 bases). Germline loops: CDR1 MNHEY, CDR2 SVGAGI. The CDR3 spans 13 residues. V dropped 0 bases and J dropped 7 bases, with 7 bases sitting between them. The CDR3 DNA reads as TGTGCCAGCAGTTACTCGAGGGGGCAGCCCCAGCATTTT. As protein: CASSYSRGQPQHF.

The chain employs TRBV24-1 and TRBJ2-1; a possible D gene is TRBD2 (6 bases). The CDR3 is 11 residues long. The ends were cut back, 6 bases at V and 9 bases at J, with 8 bases in the middle. Germline CDR1 and CDR2: KGHDR and SFDVKD. In DNA form, the CDR3 reads TGTGCCACCAGTTCACTAGCTGAGCAGTTCTTC. Translated, it gives CATSSLAEQFF.

This chain links TRBV30 with TRBJ2-7; 8 positions match TRBD1. The CDR3 consists of 12 residues. The J segment lost 6 bases and the V segment lost 2 bases, leaving 3 bases of the junction unmatched. Germline assignment: CDR1 GTSNPN and CDR2 SVGIG (reference sequence). The CDR3 region has the DNA TGTGCCTGGAGTCTAGACAGGGGCGAGCAGTACGTC. This gives the protein CAWSLDRGEQYV.

This sequence joins TRBV6-5 and TRBJ2-7; D may be TRBD1 (5 bases). This CDR3 is built from 11 residues. Trimming stripped 8 bases from V and 2 bases from J, with 7 bases between. Germline loops: CDR1 MNHEY, CDR2 SVGAGI. Written as DNA, the CDR3 is TGTGCCAGCCAGGGCGCCTACGAGCAGTACGTC. Translating gives CASQGAYEQYV.

V and J are TRBV30 and TRBJ1-1; no clear D. V dropped 4 bases and J dropped 0 bases, with 15 bases sitting between them. The germline V gene has CDR1 GTSNPN and CDR2 SVGIG (reference sequence). The CDR3 spans 15 residues. The CDR3, as DNA: TGTGCCTGGACCCTAAAGGACTCCTTGAACACTGAAGCTTTCTTT. This encodes CAWTLKDSLNTEAFF.

The chain is built from TRBV20-1 and TRBJ2-3; 8 bases fit TRBD2. The CDR3 runs to 13 residues. J lost 5 bases, V lost 3 bases, and 4 bases had no gene match. Per germline, CDR1 DFQATT and CDR2 SNEGSKA (reference sequence). Here the CDR3 DNA reads TGCAGTGCTAGTAGGCTAGCGGGAGATACGCAGTATTTT. It translates to CSASRLAGDTQYF.

This sequence joins TRBV28 and TRBJ2-1; perhaps TRBD2 as D (6 bases). Germline-derived CDR1 and CDR2 are MDHEN and SYDVKM. The CDR3 is made up of 14 amino acids. V dropped 7 bases and J dropped 5 bases, with 15 bases sitting between them. The DNA for the CDR3 is TGTGCCAGCAATGGGGCGGGGCTACACAATGAGCAGTTCTTC. This encodes CASNGAGLHNEQFF.

This clone is a singleton in its sample. The chain links TRBV3-1 (or the pseudogene TRBV3-2) to TRBJ1-4; D unresolved. Germline V gene data show CDR1 as LGHDT and CDR2 as YNNKEL (reference sequence). Trimming shortened V by 1 base and J by 1 base, and 10 bases separated the two germline ends. The CDR3 spans 16 residues. The CDR3 region has the DNA TGTGCCAGCAGCCAAGGCGCCCTCTTAACTAATGAAAAACTGTTTTTT. This sequence encodes CASSQGALLTNEKLFF.

This chain links TRBV5-1 with TRBJ1-4; D is unresolved. This CDR3 spans 15 amino acids. Germline CDR1 SGHRS, CDR2 YFSETQ. Trimming took 1 base from V and 0 from J, leaving 7 bases between them. This chain's CDR3 is CASSLNTATNEKLFF. CDR3 sequence (DNA): TGCGCCAGCAGCTTGAATACAGCAACTAATGAAAAACTGTTTTTT.

The chain uses TRBV6-5 and TRBJ1-1, with D possibly being TRBD1 (6 bases). V lost 9 bases and J lost 4, with 15 bases in between. The CDR3 is 13 amino acids. CDR1 and CDR2 (germline): MNHEY, SVGAGI. The CDR3 here is CASSPGDGTEAFF. The DNA of the CDR3 is TGTGCCAGTTCGCCAGGGGATGGCACTGAAGCTTTCTTT.